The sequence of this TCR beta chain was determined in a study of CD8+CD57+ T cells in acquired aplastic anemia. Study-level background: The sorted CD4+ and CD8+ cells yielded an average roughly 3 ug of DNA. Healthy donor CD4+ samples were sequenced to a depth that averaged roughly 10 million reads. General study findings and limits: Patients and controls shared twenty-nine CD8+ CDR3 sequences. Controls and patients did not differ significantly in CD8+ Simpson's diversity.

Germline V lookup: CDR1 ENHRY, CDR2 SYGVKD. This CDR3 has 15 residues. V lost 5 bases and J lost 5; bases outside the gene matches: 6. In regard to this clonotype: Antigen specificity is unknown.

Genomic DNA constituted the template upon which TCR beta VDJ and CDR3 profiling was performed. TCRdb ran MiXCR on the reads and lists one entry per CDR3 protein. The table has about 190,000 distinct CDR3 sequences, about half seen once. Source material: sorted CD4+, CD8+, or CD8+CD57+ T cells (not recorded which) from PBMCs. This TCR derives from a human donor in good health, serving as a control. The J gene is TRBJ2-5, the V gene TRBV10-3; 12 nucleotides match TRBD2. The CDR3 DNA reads TGTGCCATCAGTCCTAGCGGGAGGGCCGGGGAGACCCAGTACTTC. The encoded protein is CAISPSGRAGETQYF.